These 8 T cell receptor beta chains were all obtained from the same sample, sequenced in a study of blood T cell repertoires in COVID-19. The data were produced by immunoSEQ multiplex PCR, yet TCRdb's version contains in-frame clones alone and is incomplete. The data hold 200,000 to 300,000 clones, with more than 80% observed a single time. The sequenced material came from PBMCs or T cells enriched from blood (not recorded which). The receptors shown here come from a man aged 45-65 years who had been exposed to COVID-19.

This clone was seen ten or more times. The chain carries TRBV5-1 and TRBJ1-2, with D tentatively TRBD1 (5 bases). V shed 5 bases and J shed 4 bases, with 15 bases lying between them. This CDR3 has 14 amino acids. Germline V gives CDR1 SGHRS, CDR2 YFSETQ. CDR3 nucleotide sequence: TGCGCCAGCAGACCTGATGGGGGGAGCTATGGCTACACCTTC. Its protein is CASRPDGGSYGYTF.

The chain is built from TRBV18 and TRBJ1-2; TRBD1 matches 7 bases. Per germline, CDR1 KGHSH and CDR2 LQKENI. The CDR3 runs 16 residues. Trimming at V came to 4 bases and at J to 1 base, leaving 9 bases not matched to a gene. CDR3 DNA: TGTGCCAGCTCACATATCCGGGACAGCAATAACTATGGCTACACCTTC. It translates to CASSHIRDSNNYGYTF.

The chain has TRBV7-9 and TRBJ1-1, with D uncertain. Germline CDR1 SEHNR, CDR2 FQNEAQ (reference sequence). This CDR3 has 15 amino acids. Deletions cut 6 bases from V and 1 base from J, with 15 bases between. The CDR3 DNA is TGTGCCAGCAGGTTGGACGGCGGCGGGAACACTGAAGCTTTCTTT. Amino acids: CASRLDGGGNTEAFF. The complete variable domain, with remaining parts taken from reference TRBV7-9 and TRBJ1-1, reads DTGVSQNPRHKITKRGQNVTFRCDPISEHNRLYWYRQTLGQGPEFLTYFQNEAQLEKSRLLSDRFSAERPKGSFSTLEIQRTEQGDSAMYLCASRLDGGGNTEAFFGQGTRLTVV.

In its sample, this clone was seen once. The V call is TRBV28, the J call TRBJ1-1; the D is unclear. The CDR3 is 15 residues long. V was cut by 6 bases and J by 3 bases, with 17 bases left in between. Germline V CDR1 and CDR2: MDHEN, SYDVKM. DNA for the CDR3: TGTGCCAGCAGCCCGGTAGGTCTGAGGGACACTGAAGCTTTCTTT. Its translation: CASSPVGLRDTEAFF. Looking up the rest from reference TRBV28 and TRBJ1-1 gives the full variable domain: DVKVTQSSRYLVKRTGEKVFLECVQDMDHENMFWYRQDPGLGLRLIYFSYDVKMKEKGDIPEGYSVSREKKERFSLILESASTNQTSMYLCASSPVGLRDTEAFFGQGTRLTVV.

This chain connects TRBV5-1 to TRBJ2-3, with 7 bases that match TRBD1. The germline CDR1 and CDR2 sequences are SGHRS and YFSETQ. J was trimmed by 5 bases and V by 4 bases; bases with no gene match: 10. This CDR3 has 15 residues. CDR3 protein: CASSLRDRDLDTQYF. DNA of the CDR3: TGCGCCAGCAGCCTACGAGACAGGGATCTAGATACGCAGTATTTT.

The chain uses TRBV28 and TRBJ1-5, with TRBD1 as a possible D gene (6 bases). Trimming removed 5 bases at V and 9 bases at J, with 14 bases between. The CDR3 has 13 residues. The germline gives CDR1 MDHEN, CDR2 SYDVKM. The CDR3 is CASSDRQTRPQHF. In DNA, the CDR3 is TGTGCCAGCAGTGACAGGCAAACCCGGCCCCAGCATTTT.

The chain uses TRBV18 and TRBJ1-3, with no clear D. CDR3 length: 16 amino acids. Trimming stripped 4 bases from V and 0 bases from J, with 13 bases between. The germline CDR1 and CDR2 sequences are KGHSH and LQKENI. The DNA for the CDR3 is TGTGCCAGCTCACGCGATGCGGGGTTCTCTGGAAACACCATATATTTT. Protein product: CASSRDAGFSGNTIYF.

The CDR3 DNA sequence: TGTGCCACCAGCAGGGGGACTAGCGGGACGACTAGCACAGATACGCAGTATTTT. Amino acid sequence: CATSRGTSGTTSTDTQYF. The chain uses TRBV15 and TRBJ2-3; 13 bases are shared with TRBD2. Germline loops: CDR1 LNHNV, CDR2 YYDKDF (reference sequence). Trimming took 3 bases from V and 0 from J; bases not matched to a gene: 6. The CDR3 is made up of 18 amino acids.